These T cell receptor beta chains were read from a single sample in a study of shared T cell receptors in the human thymus. Clones were sequenced by immunoSEQ multiplex PCR, and TCRdb holds only the in-frame ones, with some missing. The profile covers under 850,000 clones, with over 75% appearing a single time and approximately 0.011% taken by the ten largest. The same sample was also used in a study of human thymus T cells.

The sequenced sample consisted of thymocytes. The source of these receptors is a boy younger than two with a congenital heart defect. The CDR3 runs from the conserved cysteine through the conserved F or W. A D gene is named only where the DNA matches it firmly. Expanded clones get a size class; other rows say once, few or many, or leave the size out.

>TRBJ2-3|NA|TRBD2|TRBV9
CASSVDPTSGFRTDTQYF
TGTGCCAGCAGCGTAGACCCGACTAGCGGTTTTCGCACAGATACGCAGTATTTT
>TRBJ2-7|NA|NA|TRBV4-1
CASSQVWKVQTGEQYF
TGCGCCAGCAGCCAAGTGTGGAAGGTCCAGACTGGCGAGCAGTACTTC
>TRBJ1-2|NA|NA|TRBV5-1
CASSEQIPYGYTF
TGCGCCAGCTCGGAACAGATACCCTATGGCTACACCTTC
>TRBJ2-2|NA|TRBD2|TRBV7-3
CASSPSLSLAGSGELFF
TGTGCCAGCAGCCCCTCTCTGAGTCTAGCGGGATCTGGGGAGCTGTTTTTT
>TRBJ1-1|NA|NA|TRBV6-5
CASSLTTNTEAFF
TGTGCCAGCAGCCTTACAACCAACACTGAAGCTTTCTTT
>TRBJ1-2|once|NA|TRBV30
CAWSQPSGDLLYIYGYTF
TGTGCCTGGAGCCAACCTTCAGGGGACCTTCTTTACATCTATGGCTACACCTTC
>TRBJ2-3|NA|NA|TRBV5-6
CASSASRWGRTQYF
TGTGCCAGCAGCGCCTCGCGATGGGGGCGAACGCAGTATTTT
>TRBJ1-1|NA|NA|TRBV11-1
CASSPGTLNTEAFF
TGTGCCAGCAGCCCTGGGACACTGAACACTGAAGCTTTCTTT
>TRBJ2-1|NA|TRBD2|TRBV28
CASSTENSGSSYNEQFF
TGTGCCAGCAGCACCGAGAACAGCGGGAGCTCCTACAATGAGCAGTTCTTC
>TRBJ2-6|once|TRBD2|TRBV30
CASNLAGGPPHGANVLTF
TGTGCCTCCAATTTAGCGGGAGGTCCCCCCCACGGGGCCAACGTCCTGACTTTC
>TRBJ2-1|NA|TRBD2|TRBV28
CASSLTSGSTGYNEQFF
TGTGCCAGCAGTTTAACTAGCGGGAGCACGGGGTACAATGAGCAGTTCTTC
>TRBJ2-7|NA|TRBD2|TRBV7-2
CASSLAIAPSGTIYEQYF
TGTGCCAGCAGCTTAGCTATAGCCCCTAGCGGGACGATTTACGAGCAGTACTTC
>TRBJ2-3|NA|TRBD1|TRBV4-1
CASSHTRDRGTDTQYF
TGCGCCAGCAGCCATACAAGGGACAGGGGCACAGATACGCAGTATTTT
>TRBJ1-1|NA|TRBD1|TRBV4-3
CASSQVHAGTGRWWTEAFF
TGCGCCAGCAGCCAAGTTCACGCCGGGACAGGGCGTTGGTGGACTGAAGCTTTCTTT
>TRBJ2-7|NA|NA|TRBV9
CASSVGFGDSIYEQYF
TGTGCCAGCAGCGTAGGTTTTGGGGACTCCATCTACGAGCAGTACTTC
>TRBJ2-1|NA|NA|TRBV6-4
CASSDSVRVSGQQFF
TGTGCCAGCAGTGACTCAGTACGGGTCAGCGGCCAGCAGTTCTTC
>TRBJ2-5|NA|NA|TRBV28
CASRPRDRPIPETQYF
TGTGCCAGCAGACCGCGGGACAGACCGATACCGGAGACCCAGTACTTC
>TRBJ2-3|NA|TRBD1|TRBV11-3
CASSGRGTAEGTQYF
TGTGCCAGCAGCGGCAGAGGGACAGCCGAGGGTACGCAGTATTTT
>TRBJ1-2|NA|TRBD1|TRBV5-4
CASSGFTGAGGYTF
TGTGCCAGCAGTGGGTTCACAGGGGCCGGTGGCTACACCTTC
>TRBJ2-3|NA|NA|TRBV6-5
CASTARGPHTDTQYF
TGTGCCAGCACCGCTCGCGGCCCCCACACAGATACGCAGTATTTT
>TRBJ2-7|NA|NA|TRBV4-1
CASSPSVGGNSYEQYF
TGCGCCAGCAGCCCTTCGGTGGGGGGAAACTCCTACGAGCAGTACTTC
>TRBJ1-2|NA|NA|TRBV27
CASSLGFGGIRWGYTF
TGTGCCAGCAGTTTAGGGTTCGGGGGGATTCGGTGGGGCTACACCTTC
>TRBJ2-1|NA|TRBD2|TRBV10-3
CAISNLAGAVNEQFF
TGTGCCATCAGTAACCTAGCGGGAGCCGTCAATGAGCAGTTCTTC
>TRBJ2-3|NA|TRBD2|TRBV6-1
CASSLAGWEADTQYF
TGTGCCAGCAGTCTAGCGGGATGGGAGGCAGATACGCAGTATTTT
>TRBJ2-1|once|TRBD2|TRBV28
CASSFLAGVDNEQFF
TGTGCCAGCAGTTTTCTAGCGGGAGTAGACAATGAGCAGTTCTTC
>TRBJ2-3|once|NA|TRBV5-1
CASSLPYAAVTSTDTQYF
TGCGCCAGCAGCTTGCCCTACGCGGCGGTGACTAGCACAGATACGCAGTATTTT
>TRBJ2-5|NA|NA|TRBV14
CASSQDQAETQYF
TGTGCCAGCAGCCAAGATCAAGCAGAGACCCAGTACTTC
>TRBJ2-7|NA|TRBD2|TRBV15
CATSRVGGGRGEQYF
TGTGCCACCAGCAGAGTGGGCGGCGGGAGGGGCGAGCAGTACTTC
>TRBJ2-4|NA|TRBD1|TRBV6-6
CASRPEGGRQNIQYF
TGTGCCAGCCGCCCGGAAGGGGGCAGGCAAAACATTCAGTACTTC
>TRBJ2-3|NA|TRBD2|TRBV28
CASSIELAGIGNTQYF
TGTGCCAGCAGCATTGAATTAGCGGGAATTGGTAATACGCAGTATTTT
>TRBJ2-7|NA|NA|TRBV6-5
CASSLTGLNEQYF
TGTGCCAGCAGTTTGACAGGTCTCAACGAGCAGTACTTC
>TRBJ1-1|NA|NA|TRBV9
CASSPTGKEAFF
TGTGCCAGCAGCCCTACAGGGAAGGAAGCTTTCTTT
>TRBJ2-1|NA|TRBD2|TRBV19
CASSTVSGPSSYNEQFF
TGTGCCAGTAGTACGGTTAGCGGGCCGAGCTCCTACAATGAGCAGTTCTTC
>TRBJ2-7|NA|TRBD2|TRBV4-1
CASSRGLAGGGSYEQYF
TGCGCCAGCAGCCGCGGACTAGCGGGAGGAGGAAGCTACGAGCAGTACTTC
>TRBJ2-1|NA|NA|TRBV7-7
CASSSQILDNEQFF
TGTGCTAGCAGCTCCCAGATATTGGACAATGAGCAGTTCTTC
>TRBJ2-7|NA|TRBD2|TRBV15
CATSSRGGRHYEQYF
TGTGCCACCAGCTCACGCGGCGGGAGACACTACGAGCAGTACTTC
>TRBJ2-1|NA|TRBD2|TRBV19
CASSMRLALYNEQFF
TGTGCCAGTAGTATGAGACTAGCGCTCTACAATGAGCAGTTCTTC
>TRBJ1-1|NA|NA|TRBV4-3
CASSQDAAMNTEAFF
TGCGCCAGCAGCCAAGATGCCGCGATGAACACTGAAGCTTTCTTT
>TRBJ1-3|NA|TRBD1|TRBV5-1
CASSPTPGTGFRNTIYF
TGCGCCAGCAGCCCCACCCCCGGGACAGGATTTAGAAACACCATATATTTT
>TRBJ2-7|NA|TRBD1|TRBV13
CASSSSAPGTGSYEQYF
TGTGCCAGCAGCTCCTCCGCGCCCGGGACAGGGTCCTACGAGCAGTACTTC